This is a list of T cell receptor beta chains from one sample in a study of cytomegalovirus exposure and HLA in healthy donors. Method: immunoSEQ multiplex PCR; TCRdb's copy keeps in-frame clones and lacks some. The sample holds 38,000 or so clones. Sequences were obtained from PBMCs. All receptors derive from a man aged 25 to 40 in good health and CMV-seronegative. CDR3s include the opening cysteine and the closing phenylalanine or tryptophan. The order of the fields is clone size, D gene, V gene, J gene, CDR3 protein, CDR3 DNA. D genes are given only for firm matches. A clone size is listed for some rows: how often the clone was seen (once, few, many), or a class if it is expanded.

>-|TRBD1|TRBV5-4|TRBJ1-2
CASSGGQGLYGYTF
TGTGCCAGCAGCGGGGGACAGGGGCTCTATGGCTACACCTTC
>-|-|TRBV5-4|TRBJ2-7
CASSSIGVRDEQYF
TGTGCCAGCAGCAGTATAGGGGTCCGGGACGAGCAGTACTTC
>-|-|TRBV7-6|TRBJ2-2
CASSLGGAGELFF
TGTGCCAGCAGCTTAGGGGGGGCCGGGGAGCTGTTTTTT
>medium-sized|TRBD1|TRBV4-3|TRBJ1-1
CASSQDRGGTEAFF
TGCGCCAGCAGCCAGGACAGGGGAGGCACTGAAGCTTTCTTT
>-|-|TRBV5-1|TRBJ1-4
CASSPVTIGVNEKLFF
TGCGCCAGCAGCCCGGTAACTATAGGAGTGAATGAAAAACTGTTTTTT
>-|TRBD1|TRBV5-1|TRBJ2-5
CASLLTGALQETQYF
TGCGCCAGCCTTCTTACAGGGGCCCTCCAAGAGACCCAGTACTTC
>-|-|TRBV19|TRBJ1-4
CASKERLTNEKLFF
TGTGCCAGTAAGGAGCGACTAACTAATGAAAAACTGTTTTTT
>-|TRBD2|TRBV13|TRBJ2-3
CASRPTHLLATDTQYF
TGTGCCAGCAGACCCACACATTTACTAGCGACGGATACGCAGTATTTT
>-|-|TRBV5-6|TRBJ1-1
CASSLGYGTSEAFF
TGTGCCAGCAGCTTGGGGTACGGGACAAGTGAAGCTTTCTTT
>-|TRBD2|TRBV4-1|TRBJ2-3
CASSSRLAGSTDTQYF
TGCGCCAGCAGCAGCAGACTAGCGGGTAGCACAGATACGCAGTATTTT
>-|-|TRBV2|TRBJ2-6
CASSEVLGGWGSGANVLTF
TGTGCCAGCAGTGAAGTCTTGGGGGGATGGGGATCTGGGGCCAACGTCCTGACTTTC
>-|TRBD1|TRBV6-5|TRBJ1-1
CASSYRPRGNTEAFF
TGTGCCAGCAGTTACAGGCCCAGGGGGAATACTGAAGCTTTCTTT
>-|TRBD2|TRBV7-2|TRBJ2-7
CASSVSSGAYEQYF
TGTGCCAGCAGTGTTTCTAGCGGGGCCTACGAGCAGTACTTC
>-|TRBD1|TRBV15|TRBJ1-5
CATSRDRTGESNQPQHF
TGTGCCACCAGCAGAGATCGGACAGGGGAAAGCAATCAGCCCCAGCATTTT
>-|TRBD2|TRBV6-5|TRBJ2-1
CASSYSGTSSYNEQFF
TGTGCCAGCAGTTACTCCGGGACTAGCTCCTACAATGAGCAGTTCTTC
>-|TRBD2|TRBV7-2|TRBJ2-7
CASSLALVSGSNEQYF
TGTGCCAGCAGCTTAGCGCTCGTCAGCGGGAGCAACGAGCAGTACTTC
>-|TRBD1|TRBV4-3|TRBJ1-5
CASSQEQGNNQPQHF
TGCGCCAGCAGCCAAGAACAGGGGAATAATCAGCCCCAGCATTTT
>-|-|TRBV4-3|TRBJ1-2
CASSQELQEQLGYTF
TGCGCCAGCAGCCAAGAGTTACAGGAACAATTAGGCTACACCTTC
>-|TRBD2|TRBV9|TRBJ2-3
CASSETSGGIDTQYF
TGTGCCAGCAGCGAGACTAGCGGGGGGATAGATACGCAGTATTTT
>-|-|TRBV27|TRBJ2-1
CASSRGGADNEQFF
TGTGCCAGCAGTCGGGGCGGGGCTGACAATGAGCAGTTCTTC
>-|-|TRBV4-3|TRBJ1-5
CASSQVQTNQPQHF
TGCGCCAGCAGCCAAGTACAGACCAATCAGCCCCAGCATTTT
>-|-|TRBV29-1|TRBJ1-3
CSVALLSSGNTIYF
TGCAGCGTTGCTCTTCTGAGCTCTGGAAACACCATATATTTT
>-|TRBD1|TRBV10-3|TRBJ2-7
CAIRNNRDRGYEQYF
TGTGCCATCAGAAATAACCGGGACAGGGGCTACGAGCAGTACTTC
>-|-|TRBV7-9|TRBJ2-4
CASSLRRTKNIQYF
TGTGCCAGCAGCTTAAGGCGGACCAAAAACATTCAGTACTTC